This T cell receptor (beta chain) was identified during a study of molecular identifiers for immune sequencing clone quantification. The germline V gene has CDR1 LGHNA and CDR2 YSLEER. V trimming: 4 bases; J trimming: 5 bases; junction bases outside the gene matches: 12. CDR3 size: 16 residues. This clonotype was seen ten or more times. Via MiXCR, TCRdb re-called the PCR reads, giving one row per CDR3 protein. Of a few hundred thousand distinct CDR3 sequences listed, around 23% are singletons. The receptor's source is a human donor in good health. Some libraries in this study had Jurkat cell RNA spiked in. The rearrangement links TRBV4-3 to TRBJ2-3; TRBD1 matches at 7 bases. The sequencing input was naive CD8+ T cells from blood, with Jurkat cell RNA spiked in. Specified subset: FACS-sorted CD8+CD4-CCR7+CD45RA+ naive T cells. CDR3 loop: CASSPGTAPLGDTQYF. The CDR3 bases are TGCGCCAGCAGCCCGGGGACAGCTCCGCTGGGAGATACGCAGTATTTT.